One and the same sample provided the 25 T cell receptor beta chains below, sequenced in a study of T cells in localized non-small cell lung cancer. Measured with immunoSEQ multiplex PCR; TCRdb has only the in-frame clones, and not every one. The table includes approximately 4,000 clones, approximately 30% detected once. Here the sequenced sample was lung tumor tissue, taken before any cancer treatment. These receptors all come from a man aged 40 to 70 with stage II lung adenocarcinoma.

This chain uses TRBV18 with TRBJ1-2; D might be TRBD1 (6 bases). The CDR3 has 18 residues. CDR1 is KGHSH and CDR2 is LQKENI in the germline V gene. V lost 1 base to trimming and J lost 4 bases, with 22 bases between them. CDR3 nucleotide sequence: TGTGCCAGCTCACCACGCAAACAGGCTGGGGGGCCGGGCTATGGCTACACCTTC. It codes for CASSPRKQAGGPGYGYTF.

This clone is medium-sized within its sample. This rearrangement joins TRBV6-8 to TRBJ2-3; D is ambiguous. V was shortened by 6 bases and J by 5 bases, with 9 bases between the two germline ends. Looked up from germline, CDR1 is MNHGY and CDR2 is SAAAGT. The CDR3 has 12 residues. The CDR3 DNA is TGTGCCAGCAGGGGAATAATAGATACGCAGTATTTT. This sequence encodes CASRGIIDTQYF.

About this clone itself: Other DNA sequences in the sample encode the same CDR3. This sequence joins TRBV10-1 and TRBJ1-1; D remains unclear. Germline CDR1 and CDR2: WNHNN and SYGVQD (reference sequence). The V end lost 4 bases, the J end lost 6 bases, and 6 bases lay between the germline ends. CDR3 length: 11 residues. CDR3 sequence: CASSGGSEAFF. The CDR3 nucleotides read TGCGCCAGCAGTGGGGGATCTGAAGCTTTCTTT.

This clone was detected only a few times. The rearrangement joins TRBV14 to TRBJ1-6; possible D gene TRBD1, 5 bases. The germline V and J ends were trimmed by 2 bases and 8 bases, with 19 bases remaining between them. Germline CDR1 SGHDN, CDR2 FVKESK. The CDR3 is 17 residues long. The CDR3 DNA reads as TGTGCCAGCAGCCAACAGGATGGACAACGGGTCGATTCACCCCTCCACTTT. As protein: CASSQQDGQRVDSPLHF.

This clone has only a few counts. V is TRBV23-1 and J is TRBJ1-6; perhaps TRBD1 as D (5 bases). TRBV23-1 is marked as an open reading frame, function uncertain. V shed 8 bases and J shed 0 bases, with 14 bases lying between them. The CDR3 consists of 16 residues. CDR3 region: CASRSRGRSYNSPLHF. CDR3 DNA sequence: TGCGCCAGCCGATCAAGGGGCCGCTCCTATAATTCACCCCTCCACTTT.

This rearrangement joins TRBV6-8 to TRBJ2-3; D is perhaps TRBD1 or TRBD2 (5 bases each). The CDR3 is 18 residues long. Germline V gene data show CDR1 as MNHGY and CDR2 as SAAAGT. V was cut by 0 bases and J by 0 bases, with 16 bases left in between. The CDR3 here is CASSYSFMGVPSTDTQYF. The CDR3 coding sequence is TGTGCCAGCAGTTACTCGTTTATGGGGGTCCCTAGCACAGATACGCAGTATTTT.

By proportion, this clone is medium-sized (0.01 to 0.1%). V and J are TRBV11-3 and TRBJ1-1, with 8 bases identical to TRBD1. Per germline, CDR1 SGHNT and CDR2 YENEEA. V gave up 3 bases and J gave up 1 base; unmatched junction bases: 1. This CDR3 contains 14 residues. CDR3 region: CASSLDRANTEAFF. CDR3 coding DNA: TGTGCCAGCAGCTTGGACAGGGCGAACACTGAAGCTTTCTTT.

The J gene is TRBJ1-5, the V gene TRBV29-1; no reliable D call. Germline V gene sequence: CDR1 SQVTM, CDR2 ANQGSEA. Trimming shortened V by 8 bases and J by 4 bases, and 15 bases separated the two germline ends. There are 13 residues in the CDR3. The CDR3 nucleotides read TGCAGCACACGGGATGGCACTAATCAGCCCCAGCATTTT. Its protein is CSTRDGTNQPQHF.

The chain combines TRBV6-7 with TRBJ1-5, with TRBD1 identical over 7 bases. TRBV6-7 is an open reading frame whose function is uncertain. With 2 bases clipped from V and 2 bases from J, the junction kept 6 bases outside the gene matches. The CDR3 has 16 amino acids. The chain's CDR3 is CASSYRGGLGNQPQHF. In DNA form, the CDR3 reads TGTGCCAGCAGTTACCGAGGGGGCTTGGGCAATCAGCCCCAGCATTTT.

The chain has TRBV6-8 and TRBJ2-5, with a possible D match to TRBD2 (6 bases). The CDR3 is 14 amino acids. The germline V and J ends were trimmed by 5 bases and 2 bases, with 12 bases remaining between them. Germline CDR1 MNHGY, CDR2 SAAAGT. DNA of the CDR3: TGTGCCAGCAGTAAGGGACTGGCTCAAGAGACCCAGTACTTC. This gives the protein CASSKGLAQETQYF.

This clone was detected a few times. The chain joins TRBV6-8 to TRBJ2-2; possible D gene TRBD1, 7 bases. The germline CDR1 and CDR2 sequences are MNHGY and SAAAGT. The length of the CDR3 is 15 residues. Trimming left V 6 bases short and J 7 bases short, with 18 bases between. The CDR3 sequence: CASRIGGGAVGELFF. CDR3 in DNA: TGTGCCAGCAGGATCGGAGGGGGCGCGGTCGGGGAGCTGTTTTTT.

This chain joins TRBV19 and TRBJ1-3; D is possibly TRBD1 (6 bases). The germline V gene has CDR1 LNHDA and CDR2 SQIVND (reference sequence). CDR3 length: 14 amino acids. The V end was cut by 9 bases, the J end by 2 bases, with 14 bases between. CDR3 residues: CASFSRDTGNTIYF. DNA for the CDR3: TGTGCCAGCTTTAGCCGGGACACTGGAAACACCATATATTTT.

This chain joins TRBV5-1 and TRBJ2-5; 8 nucleotides match TRBD1. The CDR3 spans 17 residues. Trimming cost V 0 bases and J 5 bases; bases outside gene matches: 12. Germline V CDR1 and CDR2: SGHRS, YFSETQ. The CDR3, as DNA: TGCGCCAGCAGCTTGGGACAACCAGGGGGCGGCGGGGAGACCCAGTACTTC. Translation gives CASSLGQPGGGGETQYF.

This clone is categorized as large. J is TRBJ2-1 and V is TRBV11-3; TRBD1 or TRBD2 may be the D gene (5 bases each). CDR1 and CDR2 (germline): SGHNT, YENEEA. The CDR3 extends over 14 amino acids. V lost 6 bases and J lost 9, with 18 bases in between. The DNA for the CDR3 is TGTGCCAGCAGTCAGCACGCCGAGGGGAGTGAGCAGTTCTTC. Translated, it gives CASSQHAEGSEQFF.

This clone turned up a few times. This chain uses TRBV9 with TRBJ1-5; D is possibly TRBD1 (5 bases). The CDR3 consists of 13 residues. CDR1 SGDLS and CDR2 YYNGEE come from the germline V gene. Trimming removed 5 bases from V and 4 bases from J, with 10 bases in between. CDR3 nucleotide sequence: TGTGCCAGCAGGGACACCATGAATCAGCCCCAGCATTTT. It yields the protein CASRDTMNQPQHF.

The CDR3, as DNA: TGTGCCAGTAGAGCCCCAGCCTACACCGGGGAGCTGTTTTTT. It specifies CASRAPAYTGELFF. The rearrangement joins TRBV19 to TRBJ2-2; D is unclear. The CDR3 is 14 residues long. The germline V gene encodes CDR1 LNHDA and CDR2 SQIVND (reference sequence). Trimming removed 6 bases from V and 3 bases from J, with 11 bases in between.

The chain has TRBV11-3 and TRBJ1-5; unclear D gene. Trimming took 3 bases from V and 3 from J, leaving 9 bases between them. The CDR3 totals 14 residues. Germline CDR1 SGHNT, CDR2 YENEEA. The CDR3 DNA follows: TGTGCCAGCAGCTTGTTTGGGAACAATCAGCCCCAGCATTTT. Translation gives CASSLFGNNQPQHF.

The chain recombines TRBV5-1 with TRBJ2-7; 8 nucleotides line up with TRBD1. V shed 2 bases, J shed 3 bases, and the junction held 10 bases outside the gene matches. Germline V gene sequence: CDR1 SGHRS, CDR2 YFSETQ. CDR3 length equals 16 residues. CDR3 DNA: TGCGCCAGCAGCTTAGGTGGCGGGACAGGTGGCTACGAGCAGTACTTC. This encodes CASSLGGGTGGYEQYF.

By share of the sample, this clone is medium-sized. The chain combines TRBV15 with TRBJ2-5; 8 bases align to TRBD2. This CDR3 comprises 14 residues. The germline V gene encodes CDR1 LNHNV and CDR2 YYDKDF (reference sequence). After removal of 5 bases from V and 5 bases from J, the junction contained 7 bases not matched to a gene. In nucleotides, the CDR3 is TGTGCCACCAGCGGTTCCTTAGCGGGGGAGACCCAGTACTTC. Protein: CATSGSLAGETQYF. Using reference TRBV15 and TRBJ2-5 for the parts outside the CDR3, the full variable domain is DAMVIQNPRYQVTQFGKPVTLSCSQTLNHNVMYWYQQKSSQAPKLLFHYYDKDFNNEADTPDNFQSRRPNTSFCFLDIRSPGLGDTAMYLCATSGSLAGETQYFGPGTRLLVL.

V is TRBV29-1 and J is TRBJ1-1; tentatively, D is TRBD1 (5 bases). Germline values: CDR1 SQVTM, CDR2 ANQGSEA. The V end was cut by 7 bases, the J end by 4 bases, with 13 bases between. CDR3 length: 12 amino acids. CDR3 in amino acids: CSAPRQGTEAFF. The CDR3 nucleotides read TGCAGCGCCCCCCGGCAGGGCACTGAAGCTTTCTTT.

The chain uses TRBV19 and TRBJ1-2; D uncertain. Trimming took 2 bases from V and 0 from J, leaving 7 bases between them. Germline CDR1 and CDR2: LNHDA and SQIVND (reference sequence). This CDR3 region has 14 residues. The CDR3 is CASSITSSNYGYTF. The CDR3 nucleotides read TGTGCCAGTAGTATAACCAGTTCTAACTATGGCTACACCTTC.

A few counts support this clone. The CDR3 DNA sequence: TGTGCCAGCAGCTTTACCGGGACTTTCTACGAGCAGTACTTC. Its protein is CASSFTGTFYEQYF. The J gene is TRBJ2-7, the V gene TRBV14; TRBD2 is a possible D gene (6 bases). V dropped 5 bases and J dropped 3 bases, with 14 bases sitting between them. The length of the CDR3 is 14 residues. Germline V gene sequence: CDR1 SGHDN, CDR2 FVKESK.

By share, this clone ranks as medium-sized (0.01 to 0.1%). Additional DNA sequences in this sample encode the identical CDR3. The chain uses TRBV6-8 and TRBJ1-2, with TRBD1 matching over 10 bases. The CDR3 sequence is 14 residues long. Unmatched junction bases numbered 4, after V lost 5 bases and J lost 4 bases. Per germline, CDR1 MNHGY and CDR2 SAAAGT. CDR3 residues: CASSTRDRGYGYTF. DNA for the CDR3: TGTGCCAGCAGTACCCGGGACAGGGGCTATGGCTACACCTTC.

This clone was recorded a few times. This sequence joins TRBV9 and TRBJ1-1, with D uncertain. Germline V gives CDR1 SGDLS, CDR2 YYNGEE. The V and J ends lost 2 bases and 1 base respectively, with 9 bases between them. The CDR3 loop spans 14 amino acids. CDR3 loop: CASSVGPSNTEAFF. CDR3 nucleotides: TGTGCCAGCAGCGTTGGGCCCTCGAACACTGAAGCTTTCTTT.

The rearrangement links TRBV6-8 to TRBJ1-1, with 7 bases aligning to TRBD1. Germline V CDR1 and CDR2: MNHGY, SAAAGT. The length of the CDR3 is 16 residues. V dropped 5 bases and J dropped 0; count of bases not matched to a gene: 9. This CDR3 is CASSDKTGVMNTEAFF. The CDR3 bases are TGTGCCAGCAGTGACAAAACAGGGGTCATGAACACTGAAGCTTTCTTT.